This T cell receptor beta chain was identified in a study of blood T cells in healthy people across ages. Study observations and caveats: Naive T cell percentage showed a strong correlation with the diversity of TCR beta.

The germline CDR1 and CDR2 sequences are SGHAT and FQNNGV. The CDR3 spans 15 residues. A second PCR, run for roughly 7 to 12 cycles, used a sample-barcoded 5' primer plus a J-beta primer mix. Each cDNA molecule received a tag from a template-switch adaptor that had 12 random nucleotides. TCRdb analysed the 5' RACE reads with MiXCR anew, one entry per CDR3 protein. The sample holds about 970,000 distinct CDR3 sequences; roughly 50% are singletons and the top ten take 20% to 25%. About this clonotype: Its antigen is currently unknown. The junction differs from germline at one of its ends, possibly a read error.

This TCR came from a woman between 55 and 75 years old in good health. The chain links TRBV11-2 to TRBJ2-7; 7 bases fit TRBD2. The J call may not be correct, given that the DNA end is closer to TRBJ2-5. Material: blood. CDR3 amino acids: CASGFGGSPRETQYF. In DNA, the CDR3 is TGTGCCAGCGGCTTTGGCGGGAGCCCTAGAGAGACCCAGTACTTC.